A single T cell receptor (beta chain) is shown here with its context. What antigen it recognizes has not been identified. Qualities for individual bases were not recorded, and no much larger clone is one base off. The data derive from a study of shared clonotypes between healthy human individuals (dated by TCRdb to 2019 to 2021). At the level of the whole study: The cohort comprised two women and a few men aged 18 to 49 years. For each donor, three plates each were used for CD4 naive and CD4 memory, two plates were used for CD8 naive, and one plate was used for CD8 memory. The study deeply sequenced blood TCR repertoires of about 5 healthy adults to estimate repertoire size and the extent of clonotype sharing between individuals. Libraries were prepared and TCR repertoires were sequenced by different laboratories using diverse techniques, in order to increase sequencing depth and limit assay-specific biases. Each donor's leukapheresis produced roughly between about 0.9 and 9.5 billion PBMCs. The paper as a whole reports these results and caveats: Larger estimated clonotype richness was generally found for naive subsets than for memory subsets. Because the study included a small number of donors, the genetic and exposure-history diversity represented was limited. Compared with non-shared clonotypes, clonotypes shared by all four sorted-subset donors had higher generation probabilities. Only blood was sampled, and tissue TCR repertoires likely differ from those in blood. Based on pairwise subsampling, the degree of clonotype sharing among donors was expected to be affected by sequencing depth. Across four donors, about 5% of naive CD4, roughly 3.3% of naive CD8, 2.3% of memory CD4, and approximately 0.4% of memory CD8 clonotypes were shared. Rarefaction of sorted-subset datasets indicated incomplete sequencing despite the large sequencing depth.

Using the deep immunoSEQ assay, multiplex PCR amplified TCR CDR3 regions from genomic DNA. For each cell subset, the extracted genomic DNA was distributed evenly across all wells of several immunoSEQ 96-well plates, and each plate served as one replicate. For sorted subsets, about 200 ng genomic DNA, equal to tens of thousands of T cell genomes, was loaded into each replicate PCR. Purified libraries were measured with a Qubit 3.0 fluorometer, size-checked on a Bioanalyzer 2100, and measured again with the KAPA Library Quantification kit. Each immunoSEQ 96-well plate was sequenced on its own single-read 150-cycle Illumina NextSeq 550 flow cell. As for the original processing: The immunoSEQ output contained only junctional sequences without quality scores, so filtering could not match that applied to full-length reads. Sequences were annotated with PyIR, a Python wrapper for IgBLAST v1.9, using IMGT germline references to assign V/J genes and CDR3. Reads were removed for weak V/J assignments (E-value above 1e-6), missing CDR3, stop codons, out-of-frame junctions, or ambiguous translated residues. V3J clonotypes were defined by identical inferred V gene, J gene, and CDR3 amino acid sequence. To compute the percentage overlap between repertoires, the number of shared unique clonotypes was divided by the size of the smaller repertoire. Richness of each repertoire was evaluated using RTK rarefaction, the Chao1 estimator, and Recon v2.1 estimates of unobserved clonotypes. Generation probabilities were computed with OLGA for all TCRbeta clonotypes obtained by the gDNA method from several donors. TCRdb holds this immuneACCESS table with in-frame rearrangements only. Some clones are missing; in checked studies, unresolved V genes explain under half, and the rest has no known cause. V, J and clone size were drawn from that table, and D and trimming were deduced from the DNA. The sample table shows about 2.2 million clones, and roughly 95% are seen once. The ten largest account for under 2% of the sample.

CD8 naive samples consisted of CD45RO-negative cells that were positively selected for CCR7, yielding a CD45RA+CCR7+ population without TemRA cells. Donors were healthy HIV-negative adults with no recently reported acute infections or vaccinations. Only Caucasian adults living in Nashville, Tennessee, USA were represented among the donors. Blood was collected by leukapheresis, and PBMCs were isolated by Ficoll-Histopaque density gradient centrifugation and then cryopreserved in liquid nitrogen vapor phase. Purity and quantity of every magnetically sorted T cell population were checked by analytical flow cytometry. From each sorted fraction, genomic DNA was isolated and quantified by UV absorbance on a Nanodrop 2000c. From the cysteine up to the phenylalanine, the CDR3 has a length of 15 residues. Only the CDR3 part of the read is kept: 45 bases, read in frame from the first base. The germline V and J ends show losses of 5 bases and 5 bases respectively, and no gene match explains 9 bases of the junction. The germline V gene supplies CDR1 SQVTM and CDR2 ANQGSEA.

The rearranged chain carries TRBV29-1 and TRBJ2-7, with 13 bases in between that match TRBD2. The sample comprised naive CD8+ T cells from PBMCs. The cell subset or site label here, explained by the study, means: CD45RA+CCR7+. This receptor was obtained from a man between 18 and 35 years old in good health. Some clones in this sample may be carry-over from other donors' samples. The CDR3 here reads CSVSGLAGEGNEQYF. The nucleotides are TGCAGCGTTTCTGGACTAGCGGGAGAAGGAAACGAGCAGTACTTC.